This note documents a single T cell receptor (beta chain) sequence. The PCR made use of 60 Vbeta and 13 Jbeta primers. The repertoire was sequenced with immunoSEQ multiplex PCR; TCRdb's copy has only in-frame clones and lacks some. The table has some 33,000 clones, around 60% seen once; the top ten hold about a fifth. This entry is derived from a study of cytomegalovirus exposure and HLA in healthy donors. There are 14 residues in the CDR3. V was shortened by 9 bases and J by 0 bases, with 14 bases between the two germline ends. Germline V CDR1 and CDR2: LNHDA, SQIVND (reference sequence). Sequencing used PBMCs. This TCR was sampled from a man aged 45 to 65 in good health and CMV-seropositive. J is TRBJ2-5 and V is TRBV19; D unresolved. CDR3 loop: CARITSENQETQYF. The CDR3 nucleotides read TGTGCCAGGATTACGTCGGAGAACCAAGAGACCCAGTACTTC.